This T cell receptor beta chain is drawn from a study of blood T cell repertoires in COVID-19. In the authors' workflow: Scientists estimated how many nucleated cells there were by amplifying reference gene primers. Assay: immunoSEQ multiplex PCR; the TCRdb copy retains only in-frame clones and omits some. That table gives V, J and clone size, and the DNA gave D and trimming. This sample carries roughly 150,000 clones, around 90% of them seen once, and the ten largest clones take roughly 2.5%. Followed over time, Seattle patients had been enrolled while infection was active. Germline V gene lookup returns CDR1 DFQATT and CDR2 SNEGSKA (reference sequence). Trimming removed 3 bases at V and 9 bases at J, with 15 bases between. The CDR3 contains 13 residues.

The sequenced sample was peripheral blood. This receptor was obtained from a woman aged 80 or older with COVID-19, enrolled during active disease. The J gene is TRBJ2-1, the V gene TRBV20-1; a possible D gene is TRBD2 (6 bases). The CDR3 region is CSASPGAAGEQFF. As DNA, the CDR3 is TGCAGTGCTAGTCCGGGAGCGGCGGGTGAGCAGTTCTTC.